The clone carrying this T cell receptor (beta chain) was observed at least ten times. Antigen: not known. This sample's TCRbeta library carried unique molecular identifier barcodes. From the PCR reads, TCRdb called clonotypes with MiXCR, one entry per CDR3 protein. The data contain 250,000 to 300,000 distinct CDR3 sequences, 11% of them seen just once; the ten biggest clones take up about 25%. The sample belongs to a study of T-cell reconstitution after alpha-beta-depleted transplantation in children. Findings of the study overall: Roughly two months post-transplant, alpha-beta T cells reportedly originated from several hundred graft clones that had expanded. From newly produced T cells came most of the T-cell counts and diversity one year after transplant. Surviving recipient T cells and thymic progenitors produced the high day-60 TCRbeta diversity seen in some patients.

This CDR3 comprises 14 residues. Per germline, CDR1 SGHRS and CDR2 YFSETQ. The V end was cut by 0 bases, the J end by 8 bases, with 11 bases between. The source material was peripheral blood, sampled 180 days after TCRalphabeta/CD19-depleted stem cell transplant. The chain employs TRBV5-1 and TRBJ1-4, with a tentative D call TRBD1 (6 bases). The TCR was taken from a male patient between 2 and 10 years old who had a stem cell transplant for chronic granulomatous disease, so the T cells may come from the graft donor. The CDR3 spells CASSLGGGTEKLFF. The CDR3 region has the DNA TGCGCCAGCAGCTTGGGAGGGGGAACAGAAAAACTGTTTTTT. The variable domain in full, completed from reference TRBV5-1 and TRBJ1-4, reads KAGVTQTPRYLIKTRGQQVTLSCSPISGHRSVSWYQQTPGQGLQFLFEYFSETQRNKGNFPGRFSGRQFSNSRSEMNVSTLELGDSALYLCASSLGGGTEKLFFGSGTQLSVL.